Only one count was recorded for the clone carrying this T cell receptor (beta chain). The CDR3 runs to 14 residues. CDR1 and CDR2 from the germline V gene are SGHRS and YFSETQ. J gave up 4 bases and V 4 bases, and 3 bases lay outside the gene matches. The data were obtained in a study of blood T cell repertoires in COVID-19. Across the study: Spain, Italy and the United States supplied samples that represented acute and convalescent COVID-19. The analysed material was cDNA or gDNA that came from T cells, B-cell-depleted T cells, or PBMCs.

As handled by the study authors: Estimated nucleated cell counts came from reference gene primer amplification. Using immunoSEQ multiplex PCR, the repertoire was profiled, and TCRdb retains in-frame clones only, with some absent. The DNA gave D and trimming, while V, J and clone size come from that table. The repertoire holds a few hundred thousand clones, with around 83% as singletons. The sequence was collected from a man older than 75 with acute or convalescent COVID-19. Sequenced material: peripheral blood. This rearrangement joins TRBV5-1 to TRBJ1-5, with 9 bases aligning to TRBD1. CDR3 amino acids: CASSLGTGNQPQHF. The CDR3 DNA is TGCGCCAGCAGCCTAGGGACAGGGAATCAGCCCCAGCATTTT. The entire variable domain, with the rest obtained from reference TRBV5-1 and TRBJ1-5, is as follows: KAGVTQTPRYLIKTRGQQVTLSCSPISGHRSVSWYQQTPGQGLQFLFEYFSETQRNKGNFPGRFSGRQFSNSRSEMNVSTLELGDSALYLCASSLGTGNQPQHFGDGTRLSIL.